This paragraph covers one T cell receptor beta chain sequence. Its antigen is currently unknown. Germline-derived CDR1 and CDR2 are DFQATT and SNEGSKA (reference sequence). V shed 4 bases and J 2 bases; nucleotides not matched to a gene: 5. This CDR3 contains 15 residues. Built from TCR beta cDNA, the libraries had unique molecular identifiers in them. TCRdb used MiXCR to reprocess the PCR reads, holding one entry per CDR3 protein. The sample comprises 180,000 or so distinct CDR3 sequences, roughly 28% of which are singletons, and around 3.7% rests with the top ten. The data originate from a study of post-analysis software for immune sequencing data. Regarding the study as a whole: Comparison of patients with controls showed roughly five TRBV segments more frequent in patients, TRBV5-6, TRBV5-1 and TRBV20-1 among them.

The clonotype originates from a girl younger than 18 with multiple sclerosis. The genes are TRBV20-1 and TRBJ1-5; 10 bases fit TRBD1. The material sequenced was blood. The CDR3 spells CSAMETGGGNQPQHF. CDR3 coding DNA: TGCAGTGCTATGGAGACAGGGGGCGGCAATCAGCCCCAGCATTTT.